These 11 T cell receptor beta chains share one sample of origin, sequenced in a study of graft-versus-host responses after intestinal transplantation. Antigens for these TCRs are unknown. Repertoires were generated with immunoSEQ multiplex PCR, while TCRdb's copy carries only in-frame clones and drops some. The sample holds about 110,000 clones, approximately 93% seen once. The sample was unstimulated CD8+ T cells sorted from spleen or lymph node cells, taken before transplant. The source of these receptors is a human donor who was the organ donor for an intestinal transplant.

V is TRBV18 and J is TRBJ2-7; D is perhaps TRBD1 (6 bases). This CDR3 is built from 14 residues. Trimming took off 2 bases at V and 3 bases at J, with 11 bases between the two ends. Germline CDR1 and CDR2: KGHSH and LQKENI. In nucleotides, the CDR3 is TGTGCCAGCTCACCAGGCAGGGGTGGCTACGAGCAGTACTTC. Translating it yields CASSPGRGGYEQYF.

The chain employs TRBV11-2 and TRBJ2-1; TRBD1 aligns across 8 bases. The length of the CDR3 is 16 residues. After removal of 5 bases from V and 3 bases from J, the junction contained 9 bases not matched to a gene. The V gene's germline CDR1 is SGHAT and CDR2 FQNNGV. The CDR3 DNA reads as TGTGCCAGCAGCGGGCACTTACAGGGGGGCTACAATGAGCAGTTCTTC. Protein product: CASSGHLQGGYNEQFF. Variable domain in full (rest from reference TRBV11-2 and TRBJ2-1): EAGVAQSPRYKIIEKRQSVAFWCNPISGHATLYWYQQILGQGPKLLIQFQNNGVVDDSQLPKDRFSAERLKGVDSTLKIQPAKLEDSAVYLCASSGHLQGGYNEQFFGPGTRLTVL.

This rearrangement joins TRBV4-1 to TRBJ2-7, with D perhaps assigned TRBD1 or TRBD2 (5 bases each). The CDR3 sequence is 15 residues long. V lost 0 bases, J lost 2 bases, and 11 bases lay in between. Per the germline V gene, CDR1 is MGHRA and CDR2 is YSYEKL. Here the CDR3 reads CASSQDEGTPYEQYF. The CDR3 DNA is TGCGCCAGCAGCCAAGATGAGGGGACCCCCTACGAGCAGTACTTC.

This clone came up a few times. V and J are TRBV6-1 and TRBJ2-7; D is undetermined. Germline V lookup: CDR1 MNHNS, CDR2 SASEGT. The V and J ends lost 4 bases and 0 bases respectively, with 16 bases between them. The length of the CDR3 is 16 residues. The CDR3 sequence is CASSVRVNRPSYEQYF. The CDR3 DNA follows: TGTGCCAGCAGTGTACGTGTGAACAGACCCTCCTACGAGCAGTACTTC.

This clone came up a few times. V and J are TRBV10-3 and TRBJ2-1, with 7 bases that match TRBD1. Germline CDR1 is ENHRY and CDR2 is SYGVKD. The CDR3 is 13 residues long. The junction had 3 bases not matched to a gene; V was cut back by 5 bases and J by 5 bases. Here the CDR3 reads CAISLGQDNEQFF. For the CDR3, the DNA is TGTGCCATCAGTCTTGGACAGGACAATGAGCAGTTCTTC.

The chain links TRBV7-6 to TRBJ2-3; D unclear. V was shortened by 6 bases and J by 0 bases, with 7 bases between the two germline ends. The CDR3 length is 13 residues. Germline values: CDR1 SGHVS, CDR2 FNYEAQ. CDR3 sequence reads: CASSLISTDTQYF. The CDR3 nucleotides read TGTGCCAGCAGTTTAATCAGCACAGATACGCAGTATTTT.

The chain has TRBV4-3 and TRBJ1-5; perhaps TRBD1 as D (5 bases). The CDR3 sequence is 15 residues long. Between the trimmed V and J ends, which lost 4 bases and 1 base, there was a span of 11 bases. The germline gives CDR1 LGHNA, CDR2 YSLEER. This chain's CDR3 is CASSPWRGSNQPQHF. The CDR3 bases are TGCGCCAGCAGCCCGTGGAGGGGCAGCAATCAGCCCCAGCATTTT.

The chain recombines TRBV19 with TRBJ2-2; D possibly matches TRBD1 or TRBD2 (6 bases each). V dropped 5 bases and J dropped 3 bases, with 22 bases sitting between them. Germline V gene data show CDR1 as LNHDA and CDR2 as SQIVND (reference sequence). This CDR3 spans 18 amino acids. For the CDR3, the DNA is TGTGCCAGTAGTCCCCTGGAGAGGGGGGCGGTTGACACCGGGGAGCTGTTTTTT. Protein: CASSPLERGAVDTGELFF.

The chain combines TRBV28 with TRBJ2-7, with a tentative D call TRBD1 (6 bases). This CDR3 region has 12 residues. V dropped 3 bases and J dropped 7 bases, with 10 bases sitting between them. Germline-derived CDR1 and CDR2 are MDHEN and SYDVKM. In DNA, the CDR3 is TGTGCCAGCAGTTTCGGGACACCGGAGCAGTACTTC. It specifies CASSFGTPEQYF.

The rearrangement joins TRBV5-4 to TRBJ2-1; tentative D call: TRBD2 (7 bases). This CDR3 is 13 amino acids long. V lost 4 bases, J lost 10 bases, and 15 bases lay in between. From germline, CDR1 is SGHNT and CDR2 YYREEE (reference sequence). CDR3 coding DNA: TGTGCCAGCAGCCCCTGGGGGGGCGAAGAGCAGTTCTTC. Its protein is CASSPWGGEEQFF.

The chain couples TRBV30 to TRBJ1-2; 10 bases agree with TRBD1. CDR1 is GTSNPN, CDR2 SVGIG, per germline (reference sequence). V lost 2 bases to trimming and J lost 4 bases; unmatched junction nucleotides: 10. This CDR3 region has 16 residues. The DNA of the CDR3 is TGTGCCTGGAGTATTGAGACAGGGGGCTCTCGCTATGGCTACACCTTC. Translated: CAWSIETGGSRYGYTF.